The 19 T cell receptor beta chains reported below all come from one sample, sequenced in a study of monozygotic twins with inflammatory bowel disease. TCRdb re-called the 5' RACE reads and gives one entry per CDR3 protein, without DNA. Its table lists approximately 380,000 distinct CDR3 sequences. Sequenced: blood. All receptors derive from a human donor with ulcerative colitis or Crohn's disease, or a healthy co-twin of an affected twin (not recorded which).

This sequence joins TRBV12-3 or TRBV12-4 and TRBJ1-2; TCRdb returns TRBD1, unconfirmable since there is no DNA. The length of the CDR3 is 13 residues. CDR3 sequence reads: CASSHRENYGFTF.

The V call is TRBV6-2 or TRBV6-3, the J call TRBJ1-5; the D call of TRBD1 rests on TCRdb alone, since no DNA is present to check it. Germline lookup yields CDR1 MNHEY and CDR2 SVGEGT. This CDR3 spans 15 amino acids. The CDR3 here is CASTSVGQGNQPQHF.

The V and J genes are TRBV4-3 and TRBJ1-6; TCRdb indicates TRBD1, and absent DNA this call remains unverified. Germline V gives CDR1 LGHNA, CDR2 YSLEER. The CDR3 length is 15 residues. The CDR3 spells CASSHPGQVNSPLHF.

This chain joins TRBV10-2 and TRBJ2-3; TCRdb lists TRBD1, though no DNA is available to test this call. This CDR3 is built from 15 residues. The germline gives CDR1 WSHSY, CDR2 SAAADI. The CDR3 spells CASSDPGTGMDTQYF.

J is TRBJ2-3 and V is TRBV12-5; with no DNA, the TCRdb D assignment of TRBD1 cannot be verified. The CDR3 runs 15 residues. Germline CDR1 is LGHNT and CDR2 is FRNRAP. The CDR3 is CASGLGQGSTDTQYF.

The rearrangement links TRBV7-9 to TRBJ1-5; TCRdb proposes TRBD1, but this gene call is untestable without DNA. The CDR3 sequence is 13 residues long. The germline CDR1 and CDR2 sequences are SEHNR and FQNEAQ (reference sequence). The CDR3 loop reads CASSTGFNQPQHF.

The V gene is TRBV29-1, the J gene TRBJ2-5. Germline V gene data show CDR1 as SQVTM and CDR2 as ANQGSEA. The CDR3 is made up of 12 amino acids. CDR3 residues: CSVIVAQETQYF. The full variable domain, its missing parts supplied by reference TRBV29-1 and TRBJ2-5, is SAVISQKPSRDICQRGTSLTIQCQVDSQVTMMFWYRQQPGQSLTLIATANQGSEATYESGFVIDKFPISRPNLTFSTLTVSNMSPEDSSIYLCSVIVAQETQYFGPGTRLLVL.

The chain is built from TRBV24-1 and TRBJ1-2; TCRdb picks TRBD1, but there is no DNA to check that call. Looked up from germline, CDR1 is KGHDR and CDR2 is SFDVKD. This CDR3 contains 13 residues. CDR3 amino acids: CATSVGAGYGYTF.

This sequence joins TRBV18 and TRBJ1-6; without DNA, the TCRdb call of TRBD1 cannot be checked. Germline values: CDR1 KGHSH, CDR2 LQKENI. CDR3 size: 15 residues. The CDR3: CASSPRTGIISPLHF. The whole variable domain, filled in from reference TRBV18 and TRBJ1-6, reads NAGVMQNPRHLVRRRGQEARLRCSPMKGHSHVYWYRQLPEEGLKFMVYLQKENIIDESGMPKERFSAEFPKEGPSILRIQQVVRGDSAAYFCASSPRTGIISPLHFGNGTRLTVT.

The chain has TRBV15 and TRBJ2-1; the TCRdb D gene call, TRBD2, has no DNA to confirm it. This CDR3 has 16 amino acids. In germline, CDR1 is LNHNV, CDR2 YYDKDF (reference sequence). CDR3: CATSRDVSGGASEQFF. Full variable domain (missing parts from reference TRBV15 and TRBJ2-1): DAMVIQNPRYQVTQFGKPVTLSCSQTLNHNVMYWYQQKSSQAPKLLFHYYDKDFNNEADTPDNFQSRRPNTSFCFLDIRSPGLGDTAMYLCATSRDVSGGASEQFFGPGTRLTVL.

V gene TRBV11-2 combines with J gene TRBJ2-3. In germline, CDR1 is SGHAT, CDR2 FQNNGV. This CDR3 has 13 residues. The CDR3: CASSITRADTQYF.

This chain links TRBV4-2 with TRBJ2-7; the D gene TCRdb calls, TRBD1, cannot be checked with no DNA. This CDR3 has 16 amino acids. CDR1 and CDR2 (germline): LGHNA, YNFKEQ. CDR3 region: CASSHQSGQVLYEQYF.

V is TRBV4-3 and J is TRBJ2-5. This CDR3 comprises 16 residues. CDR1 and CDR2 (germline): LGHNA, YSLEER. The CDR3 loop reads CVSSQDLATSGETQYF.

The chain combines TRBV19 with TRBJ2-2. This CDR3 contains 16 residues. Germline lookup yields CDR1 LNHDA and CDR2 SQIVND (reference sequence). CDR3: CASSIAAGLNTGELFF.

This sequence joins TRBV4-3 and TRBJ1-4. Germline-derived CDR1 and CDR2 are LGHNA and YSLEER. The CDR3 contains 15 residues. The CDR3 loop reads CASSQVHGDNEKLFF.

The chain uses TRBV6-5 and TRBJ2-5. The CDR3 has 13 residues. The V gene's germline CDR1 is MNHEY and CDR2 SVGAGI. The CDR3 region is CASSFPGQETQYF.

This chain connects TRBV6-4 to TRBJ2-7; no DNA is available, so the TRBD1 call from TCRdb remains unchecked. CDR1 is MRHNA, CDR2 SNTAGT, per germline. The CDR3 spans 15 residues. The CDR3 reads CASSDQGSLSYEQYF.

J is TRBJ1-4 and V is TRBV7-2. In germline, CDR1 is SGHTA, CDR2 FQGNSA. The CDR3 sequence is 14 residues long. The CDR3 protein is CASSLELRGEKLFF.

V gene TRBV6-1 combines with J gene TRBJ2-4; TCRdb's D call of TRBD2 is untestable without DNA. The CDR3 has 17 residues. Looked up from germline, CDR1 is MNHNS and CDR2 is SASEGT. This CDR3 reads CASGPSDGRKAKNIQYF.